This TCR beta chain came from a study of tumor-infiltrating lymphocytes in primary liver carcinoma. Study at large: Subjects presented with primary liver carcinoma managed by surgical resection.

Study-wide findings and caveats: Whereas tumor region pairs overlapped more, tumor-adjacent and tumor-blood pairs overlapped less. Unsorted bulk samples meant CD4+ and CD8+ repertoires went uncompared.

Concerning this clonotype: The target antigen is unknown. Since the CDR3 does not end with the conserved phenylalanine or tryptophan, this likely comes from a read error.

TCR beta cDNA came from about 500 ng total RNA, primed with a constant-region primer. Three nested multiplex PCR rounds, a slightly modified ARM-PCR method, built the TCR beta libraries. It was with TRBV1-TRBV30 forward primers and a C-beta reverse primer that the first two PCR rounds were run, at 10 to 11 cycles each. TCRdb analysed the multiplex PCR reads with MiXCR anew, one entry per CDR3 protein. The repertoire has about 310,000 distinct CDR3 sequences, approximately 58% of them found once; the top ten carry 15% to 20%. CDR3 length: 13 residues. Unsorted whole blood served as the source of blood RNA, and germline DNA was extracted as well.

The chain combines TRBV12-3 or TRBV12-4 with TRBJ1-2; D unclear. The receptor was derived from a woman younger than 45 with primary liver carcinoma and hepatitis B virus infection. Input material: peripheral blood. DNA of the CDR3: TGTGCCGGCAGTTTGGACCCATCCTATGGCTACACCTCC. This translates into CAGSLDPSYGYTS.